This T cell receptor beta chain was obtained from a study of blood T cells in healthy people across ages. This clonotype appeared once. Its ends do not fully match the called genes, so a read error is possible. Combining a sample-barcoded 5' primer with a J-beta primer mix, a second PCR ran for about 7 to 11 cycles. TCRdb redid the calling of the 5' RACE reads with MiXCR, one entry per CDR3 protein. In the table there are roughly 730,000 distinct CDR3 sequences, more than 50% of which are singletons. Germline CDR1 reads MGHRA; CDR2 reads YSYEKL. This CDR3 region has 13 residues. This clonotype originated in a man aged 40-49 years in good health. The V gene is TRBV4-1, the J gene TRBJ2-3; D call uncertain. The sample comprised blood. The CDR3 protein is CASSQVENHVVYF. CDR3 DNA: TGCGCCAGTAGCCAAGTTGAGAACCACGTGGTGTATTTT.